This T cell receptor (beta chain) originates from a study of post-analysis software for immune sequencing data. Study-level information: Multiple sclerosis in the patients followed relapsing-remitting, secondary progressive and progressive-relapsing courses. Study-wide results and limits: Controls showed significantly higher normalized Chao1 diversity than did multiple sclerosis patients. Relative to controls, patients had several TRBV segments at higher frequency, with TRBV5-6, TRBV5-1 and TRBV20-1 among these. Strong co-clustering by F measure was evident for samples that had been prepared in the same batch.

After removal of 7 bases from V and 11 bases from J, the junction contained 14 bases not matched to a gene. This CDR3 is built from 14 residues. The table lists this clonotype with many counts. What it binds is not known. Presence of unique molecular identifiers characterized the TCR beta cDNA libraries. TCRdb recomputed calls from the PCR reads with MiXCR, one row per CDR3 protein. The sample holds about 190,000 distinct CDR3 sequences, approximately 29% seen once. This TCR derives from a girl under 18 with multiple sclerosis. The chain joins TRBV12-3 or TRBV12-4 to TRBJ2-5; 9 bases line up with TRBD2. Sequences were obtained from blood. The CDR3 is CASTRAGGQPQQYF. The CDR3 DNA reads TGTGCCAGCACCCGAGCGGGGGGCCAGCCCCAGCAGTACTTC.